Sequencing of this T cell receptor (beta chain) was carried out in a study of tumor-infiltrating lymphocytes in localized non-small cell lung cancer. Overall study: Tumor tissue and non-adjacent uninvolved lung came from each patient. Study results and limitations: Not all patients were TCR sequenced, owing to tissue quantity. Tumors had more T cell infiltration than uninvolved lung, per TCRbeta sequencing and CD3 counts.

CDR1 is SGHNT, CDR2 YYREEE, per germline (reference sequence). With V trimmed by 4 bases and J by 3 bases, 10 bases remained unmatched. The CDR3 length is 18 residues. Repertoires were generated with immunoSEQ multiplex PCR, while TCRdb's copy carries only in-frame clones and drops some. The top ten clones hold approximately 10% of a sample with over 10,000 clones, 67% of them seen once. Details on this clone: The antigen is undetermined.

This receptor was taken from a human donor with non-small cell lung cancer. The chain couples TRBV5-4 to TRBJ1-4; 12 bases map to TRBD1. Sequenced input: uninvolved lung tissue not adjacent to the tumor. CDR3 sequence (DNA): TGTGCCAGCAGCCCGGGACAGGGGGCTTTCAGGGCTAATGAAAAACTGTTTTTT. Its translation is CASSPGQGAFRANEKLFF.